These T cell receptor beta chains were read from a single sample in a study of blood T cell repertoires in COVID-19. Produced via immunoSEQ multiplex PCR; TCRdb's table is partial and in-frame only. The table lists around 85,000 clones, roughly 89% of them singletons. Sequencing was done on a sample of PBMCs or T cells enriched from blood (not recorded which). These receptors were taken from a woman aged 45-65 years with acute COVID-19. CDR3s include the opening cysteine and the closing phenylalanine or tryptophan. A D gene is named only where the DNA matches it firmly. A row's size may be missing; if present it is once, few, many or a size class.

TGCAGCGTCGCCCGGACTAGCGGCGACTACGAGCAGTACTTC	CSVARTSGDYEQYF	TRBD2	TRBV29-1	TRBJ2-7	-
TGTGCCAGCAGCTCCCCTAGCGGGAGGGGGTCCAATGAGCAGTTCTTC	CASSSPSGRGSNEQFF	TRBD2	TRBV9	TRBJ2-1	-
TGCGCCAGCAGCCCAAGACAGGGGGTTATGGGCACTGAAGCTTTCTTT	CASSPRQGVMGTEAFF	TRBD1	TRBV5-1	TRBJ1-1	-
TGCGCCAGCAGCTCAAAAATGACGCGGGGGGCCGAGCAGTACTTC	CASSSKMTRGAEQYF	TRBD2	TRBV5-1	TRBJ2-7	-
TGTGCCAGCAGTGAAGACCCTAGCGGGAGGGCCGGGTACAATGAGCAGTTCTTC	CASSEDPSGRAGYNEQFF	TRBD2	TRBV2	TRBJ2-1	once
TGTGCCAGCAGGGGACAGGGGAGGCCTAACTATGGCTACACCTTC	CASRGQGRPNYGYTF	TRBD1	TRBV6-6	TRBJ1-2	-
TGTGCCTGGAGTGATATGGTGGGCGATCAGCCCCAGCATTTT	CAWSDMVGDQPQHF	-	TRBV30	TRBJ1-5	-
TGTGCCAGCAGTTTGCGACAGGGGAATGAAAAACTGTTTTTT	CASSLRQGNEKLFF	TRBD1	TRBV6-5	TRBJ1-4	-
TGTGCCGCCCTGCGGGGGGCGGCTAACTATGGCTACACCTTC	CAALRGAANYGYTF	-	TRBV24-1	TRBJ1-2	-
TGTGCCAGCAGTCGGTCCGGGACATCCTCCTACGAGCAGTACTTC	CASSRSGTSSYEQYF	-	TRBV6-2/TRBV6-3	TRBJ2-7	once
TGTGCCAGCAGCTTCCTGACAGGGTGGGGGAACACTGAAGCTTTCTTT	CASSFLTGWGNTEAFF	TRBD1	TRBV5-5	TRBJ1-1	-
TGTGCCAGCAGCGCGGGAGGGCGGGGGAATGAGCAGTTCTTC	CASSAGGRGNEQFF	TRBD2	TRBV9	TRBJ2-1	few
TGTGCCAGCAGCCAACTTCCAACTAGCTCTGAGCAGTTCTTC	CASSQLPTSSEQFF	-	TRBV4-2	TRBJ2-1	-
TGTGCCACCAGTGATTCCGACAGGGGTGGCTACACCTTC	CATSDSDRGGYTF	TRBD1	TRBV24-1	TRBJ1-2	-
TGTGCCAGCTCACCACAAATTAGCGGGAGTGCGACAGGGGGCACAGATACGCAGTATTTT	CASSPQISGSATGGTDTQYF	-	TRBV18	TRBJ2-3	-
TGTGCCAGCAGCGTAGCAGGTGTACAAGAGACCCAGTACTTC	CASSVAGVQETQYF	-	TRBV9	TRBJ2-5	-
TGCGCCAGCAGCGTCGCGACTCGAACGGGGGAGACCCAGTACTTC	CASSVATRTGETQYF	-	TRBV5-1	TRBJ2-5	-
TGTGCCAGCAGCCAAGAGAGAGCGGGGGGTTACAATGAGCAGTTCTTC	CASSQERAGGYNEQFF	TRBD2	TRBV4-2	TRBJ2-1	-
TGTGCCAGCAGTTCCCCAGGGGGGCCCTGGAATGAGCAGTTCTTC	CASSSPGGPWNEQFF	-	TRBV27	TRBJ2-1	few
TGTGCCAGCAGCCACGAGGCAGCCAATGAAAAACTGTTTTTT	CASSHEAANEKLFF	-	TRBV14	TRBJ1-4	-
TGTGCCAGCTCACCACGGGACATCGGGGAGCTGTTTTTT	CASSPRDIGELFF	-	TRBV18	TRBJ2-2	once
TGTGCCAGCTCCCGAGAGGGAGGCTCCTACAATGAGCAGTTCTTC	CASSREGGSYNEQFF	-	TRBV9	TRBJ2-1	-
TGCGCCAGCAGCCAAGGAGGACAGCTATTCGCAACTAATGAAAAACTGTTTTTT	CASSQGGQLFATNEKLFF	-	TRBV4-1	TRBJ1-4	-
TGTGTCAGAAGCTCCCTGGGGACAGAGAAAGAGACCCAGTACTTC	CVRSSLGTEKETQYF	-	TRBV7-5	TRBJ2-5	-
TGTGCCAGTAGCCCGACTAGCGGGAGTCAGACCCAGTACTTC	CASSPTSGSQTQYF	TRBD2	TRBV19	TRBJ2-5	-
TGTGCCTGGACACAGGCGGGAACTGAAGCTTTCTTT	CAWTQAGTEAFF	-	TRBV30	TRBJ1-1	-
TGTGCCAGCAGCGGAGGCAGTAAAACCTACGAGCAGTACTTC	CASSGGSKTYEQYF	-	TRBV5-4	TRBJ2-7	-
TGTGCCAGCAGTTTAAGCGCCGCCTCCTACAATGAGCAGTTCTTC	CASSLSAASYNEQFF	-	TRBV27	TRBJ2-1	-
TGTGCCAGCAGCTCCTGGGACAGGGAGTACGAGCAGTACTTC	CASSSWDREYEQYF	TRBD1	TRBV11-2	TRBJ2-7	many
TGTGCCAGCCTACCTGTTTCTAGCGCCTACAATGAGCAGTTCTTC	CASLPVSSAYNEQFF	-	TRBV2	TRBJ2-1	-
TGTGCCTGGGGCCGGGACAGGGGTTCCGGGAAGACCCAGTACTTC	CAWGRDRGSGKTQYF	TRBD1	TRBV30	TRBJ2-5	-
TGTGCCAGCAGCTTAGTTGCCGGGAGTGGTAATGAGCAGTTCTTC	CASSLVAGSGNEQFF	-	TRBV11-3	TRBJ2-1	-
TGTGCCAGCAGCTTGGGCGGGGTGAGCAATCAGCCCCAGCATTTT	CASSLGGVSNQPQHF	-	TRBV5-8	TRBJ1-5	-
TGCAGCACAAAGACCTACGAGCAGTACTTC	CSTKTYEQYF	-	TRBV20-1	TRBJ2-7	-